The rows below give T cell receptor beta chains drawn from one sample of a study of T cell responses to AZD1222 COVID-19 vaccine. Clones were read by immunoSEQ multiplex PCR, and TCRdb kept only the in-frame ones, dropping some. The sample shows around 130,000 clones, 91% of them seen only once. Sequenced here: peripheral blood, sampled 28 days after the second AZD1222 dose. Receptors originate from an adult who received the AZD1222 COVID-19 vaccine. Both conserved end residues are part of each CDR3.

v_gene,j_gene,len,CDR3aa
TRBV9,TRBJ1-2,12,CASSITSYGYTF
TRBV7-2,TRBJ2-5,13,CASSPGTLETQYF
TRBV30,TRBJ1-6,14,CAATRADYNSPLHF
TRBV5-6,TRBJ1-1,17,CASSLGSAGQLNTEAFF
TRBV9,TRBJ1-1,14,CASSATPANTEAFF
TRBV7-9,TRBJ1-1,13,CASSRQTNTEAFF
TRBV4-1,TRBJ1-1,15,CASSHTGTGGTEAFF
TRBV27,TRBJ2-3,19,CASSPLTPGLAGATDTQYF
TRBV11-2,TRBJ2-3,12,CASSFGGDTQYF
TRBV14,TRBJ1-2,13,CASSPDRNYGYTF
TRBV10-2,TRBJ1-1,17,CASSDDGGPGGRTEAFF
TRBV21-1,TRBJ1-1,13,CASLGVPNTEAFF
TRBV19,TRBJ1-2,16,CASSIDVRTGLGGYTF
TRBV18,TRBJ2-1,16,CASSPNLAGGYNEQFF
TRBV5-1,TRBJ2-7,13,CASRRDRSYEQYF